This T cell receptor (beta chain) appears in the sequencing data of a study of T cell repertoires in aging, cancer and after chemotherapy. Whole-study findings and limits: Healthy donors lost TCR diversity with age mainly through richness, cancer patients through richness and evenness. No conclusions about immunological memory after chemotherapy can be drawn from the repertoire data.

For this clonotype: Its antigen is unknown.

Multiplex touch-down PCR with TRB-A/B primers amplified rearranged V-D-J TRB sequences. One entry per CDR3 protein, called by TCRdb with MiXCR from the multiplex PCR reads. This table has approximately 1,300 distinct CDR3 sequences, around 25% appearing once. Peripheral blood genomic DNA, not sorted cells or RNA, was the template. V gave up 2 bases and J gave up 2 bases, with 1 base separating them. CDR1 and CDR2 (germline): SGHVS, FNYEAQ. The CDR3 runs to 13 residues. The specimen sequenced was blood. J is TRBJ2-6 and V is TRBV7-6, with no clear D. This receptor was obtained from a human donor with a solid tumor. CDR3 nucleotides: TGTGCCAGCAGCTTACCTGGGGCCAACGTCCTGACTTTC. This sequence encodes CASSLPGANVLTF.